These 11 T cell receptor beta chains came from one sample sequenced in a study of human versus mouse CDR3 diversity and MHC coevolution. The protocol was immunoSEQ multiplex PCR, while the TCRdb copy is restricted to in-frame clones and leaves out a portion. The sample holds about 80,000 clones, just under 95% seen once. Sequencing used naive CD4+ T cells from blood. Sample subset: CD45RO-negative CD62L-positive naive CD4 T cells. These receptors were taken from a person between 25 and 70 years old in good health.

The genes are TRBV6-1 and TRBJ2-4; 7 bases match TRBD1. This CDR3 has 12 amino acids. Trimming at V came to 9 bases and at J to 10 bases, leaving 9 bases not matched to a gene. Germline loops: CDR1 MNHNS, CDR2 SASEGT. CDR3 sequence reads: CASTRDREIQYF. Here the CDR3 DNA reads TGTGCCAGTACCCGGGACAGAGAAATTCAGTACTTC.

The gene calls are TRBV27 and TRBJ2-7; weak D call: TRBD1 (5 bases). The CDR3 runs to 14 residues. Germline CDR1 and CDR2: MNHEY and SMNVEV (reference sequence). The V end was cut by 5 bases, the J end by 4 bases, with 15 bases between. In nucleotides, the CDR3 is TGTGCCAGCAGTCGGACCATACAGGCATACGAGCAGTACTTC. This codes for CASSRTIQAYEQYF.

This chain joins TRBV7-9 and TRBJ1-1, with TRBD1 as a possible D gene (5 bases). From germline, CDR1 is SEHNR and CDR2 FQNEAQ (reference sequence). The CDR3 covers 14 residues. V was clipped by 7 bases and J by 1 base, with 13 bases between them. The CDR3: CASTSGGGNTEAFF. CDR3 DNA sequence: TGTGCCAGCACCTCGGGCGGGGGGAACACTGAAGCTTTCTTT.

The gene calls are TRBV28 and TRBJ2-1, with 9 bases aligning to TRBD1. The CDR3 extends over 15 amino acids. V was pared by 4 bases and J by 5 bases, with 6 bases of the junction left unmatched. CDR1 is MDHEN and CDR2 is SYDVKM in the germline V gene. The CDR3 DNA reads as TGTGCCAGCAGTTCCACCGGGACAGGGAACAATGAGCAGTTCTTC. It codes for CASSSTGTGNNEQFF.

The genes are TRBV4-3 and TRBJ2-1; TRBD2 matches at 9 bases. The CDR3 sequence is 16 residues long. Per the germline V gene, CDR1 is LGHNA and CDR2 is YSLEER. The J segment lost 5 bases and the V segment lost 1 base, leaving 6 bases of the junction unmatched. DNA of the CDR3: TGCGCCAGCAGCCAAGTACTAGCGGGCGTCCACAATGAGCAGTTCTTC. Its translation: CASSQVLAGVHNEQFF.

The chain joins TRBV9 to TRBJ2-1; no clear D gene. Germline CDR1 and CDR2: SGDLS and YYNGEE. Trimming took 0 bases from V and 0 from J, leaving 10 bases between them. This CDR3 has 16 amino acids. This CDR3 is CASSVVSHFSYNEQFF. For the CDR3, the DNA is TGTGCCAGCAGCGTAGTATCCCACTTCTCCTACAATGAGCAGTTCTTC.

The chain joins TRBV13 to TRBJ2-5; 10 bases fit TRBD1. The tail of the sequence fits TRBJ2-7 better, so the J call may be wrong. The CDR3 contains 17 residues. CDR1 is PRHDT, CDR2 FYEKMQ, per germline (reference sequence). The CDR3 protein is CASSPDSGTGDFYEQYF. The CDR3 DNA reads as TGTGCCAGCAGTCCCGACTCCGGGACAGGGGATTTCTACGAGCAGTACTTC.

V gene TRBV28 combines with J gene TRBJ2-7; 7 bases align to TRBD1. This CDR3 has 13 amino acids. The germline CDR1 and CDR2 sequences are MDHEN and SYDVKM. V lost 10 bases and J lost 2; bases outside the gene matches: 8. The DNA for the CDR3 is TGTGCCATCCGACAGGGAGAACCCTACGAGCAGTACTTC. The encoded protein is CAIRQGEPYEQYF.

The gene calls are TRBV5-1 and TRBJ2-7; 7 bases agree with TRBD2. Per germline, CDR1 SGHRS and CDR2 YFSETQ. With V trimmed by 6 bases and J by 4 bases, 13 bases remained unmatched. The CDR3 covers 15 residues. CDR3: CASTHLAGPGYEQYF. The CDR3 DNA follows: TGCGCCAGCACCCATTTAGCGGGTCCGGGGTACGAGCAGTACTTC.

The rearrangement joins TRBV7-2 to TRBJ2-4, with 9 bases that match TRBD2. This CDR3 contains 15 residues. V lost 0 bases to trimming and J lost 9 bases; unmatched junction nucleotides: 6. Germline assignment: CDR1 SGHTA and CDR2 FQGNSA. The CDR3 region is CASSLAGGREGIQYF. CDR3 bases: TGTGCCAGCAGCTTAGCCGGCGGGAGGGAAGGCATTCAGTACTTC.

V is TRBV9 and J is TRBJ2-3; possible D gene TRBD1, 5 bases. V lost 0 bases and J lost 3, with 14 bases in between. Per germline, CDR1 SGDLS and CDR2 YYNGEE. The CDR3 is 16 amino acids. CDR3 DNA sequence: TGTGCCAGCAGCGTAGACAGGTGGAGAATGACAGATACGCAGTATTTT. It codes for CASSVDRWRMTDTQYF.